The source of this T cell receptor beta chain is a study of PD-1 blockade in classical Hodgkin lymphoma. About the research overall: Nivolumab was given intravenously to patients at 3 mg/kg every 2 weeks.

Regarding the study as a whole: Patients who began taking nivolumab under 1 year after ASCT were left out. The study found that TCR diversity rose significantly by C4D1 in CD4+ but not CD8+ cells. Newly diagnosed patients were said to have less baseline TCR diversity than healthy donors did.

In regard to this clone: Its antigen remains unidentified.

Trimming shortened V by 5 bases and J by 0 bases, and 13 bases separated the two germline ends. Germline CDR1 reads SEHNR; CDR2 reads FQNEAQ (reference sequence). The CDR3 covers 15 residues. Brentuximab vedotin exposure varied, and every patient relapsed after autologous stem cell transplantation. Sequencing was performed with immunoSEQ multiplex PCR; in TCRdb, only in-frame clones are kept and a portion is missing. There are fewer than 90,000 clones in the sample; under 90% occur only once, and about 20% lies in the top ten. This TCR was sampled from a human donor with classical Hodgkin lymphoma. The chain has TRBV7-9 and TRBJ1-2; D is unclear. The specimen comprised peripheral blood mononuclear cells (PBMCs), sampled at baseline. The CDR3 protein is CASSPPAPANYGYTF. The CDR3 nucleotides are TGTGCCAGCAGCCCCCCGGCCCCCGCTAACTATGGCTACACCTTC.